This entry describes one T cell receptor (beta chain). The specificity of this receptor is unknown. Base qualities are not recorded, but no much larger clone differs from it by a single base. The CDR3 contains 16 residues, cysteine and phenylalanine counted. Kept here is only the CDR3 DNA, which spans 48 bases and is read in frame from base 1. Genomic DNA was isolated from the sorted cells so that the TCRbeta CDR3 region could be sequenced. The immunoSEQ Assay was used for sequencing of TCRbeta CDR3 regions. Sourced from immuneACCESS, this table was stored by TCRdb with only in-frame sequences that have V and J called. A share of the clones is absent; for the studies checked, an unresolved V gene accounts for under half, and the remainder has no known explanation. A total of over 70,000 clones appear in this sample, approximately 91% of them only once. The ten largest clones represent around 0.33% of the sample.

These data originate in a study of OX40 agonist ivuxolimab in advanced cancers. Broadly, across the study: Ivuxolimab was an agonistic, fully human IgG2 monoclonal antibody directed against OX40 (CD134), a costimulatory receptor. Intravenous ivuxolimab was administered to patients every 2 weeks at six dose levels: 0.01, 0.1, 0.3, 1.5, 3 and 10 mg/kg. Of the 52 patients in dose escalation, around 19 had hepatocellular carcinoma, around 15 had melanoma, 9 had renal cell carcinoma and 9 had head and neck cancer. In the dose-escalation cohort, 70% to 85% of patients were male, and the mean age was approximately 60 years, with a range of 23 to 79. Patients were allowed to have had prior anti-PD-1, anti-PD-L1 or anti-CTLA-4 therapy, and 40% of the dose-escalation patients had previously received checkpoint inhibitors. Partial responses were achieved by three dose-escalation patients, of whom one had hepatocellular carcinoma and two had cutaneous melanoma. Peripheral TCRbeta sequencing aimed to test whether ivuxolimab altered TCR sequence diversity and caused clonal T-cell expansion. The paper describes the monotherapy dose-escalation part (N of about 47 patients) of the phase I trial of ivuxolimab. Broad study findings and their caveats: At doses of 0.1 to 3.0 mg/kg, clonal expansion of both CD4+ and CD8+ blood T cells was observed from baseline to week 6. After ivuxolimab, more expanded clones were found on average in CD8+ T cells than in CD4+ T cells. In the 0.1-3.0 mg/kg groups, partial responders had among the lowest normalized peripheral clonal expansion, particularly in CD8+ T cells. Low levels of normalized T-cell clonal expansion were also seen in some patients who did not respond. The antigen specificity of the clonally expanded peripheral T cells was not determined.

The trial excluded patients who had a history of autoimmune disease or who were on systemic immunosuppression. Peripheral blood for TCR sequencing was drawn from every dose cohort at baseline, at cycle 4 day 1 and at cycle 7 day 1. The samples were taken from a phase I, first-in-human, multicenter, open-label dose-escalation trial of ivuxolimab. Adults with locally advanced or metastatic melanoma, renal cell carcinoma, hepatocellular carcinoma or head and neck squamous cell carcinoma were enrolled in the trial. Before TCR sequencing, CD4+ and CD8+ T cells were separately sorted from peripheral blood.

Sample: CD4+ or CD8+ T cells sorted from blood, taken in a trial of the OX40 agonist ivuxolimab. The sequence derives from an adult with an advanced solid tumor such as melanoma, head and neck, liver or kidney cancer. This chain joins TRBV21-1 to TRBJ2-7; the D segment call TRBD1 is taken from the table without a DNA check. TRBV21-1 is termed a pseudogene. The sequenced DNA: TGTGCCAGCAGCAAAGTATCGAGGGGGCCCATCTACGAGCAGTACTTC. The resulting protein is CASSKVSRGPIYEQYF.